One and the same sample provided the 29 T cell receptor beta chains below, sequenced in a study of blood T cells in healthy people across ages. The use of a sample-barcoded 5' primer and a J-beta primer mix characterized a second PCR of roughly 6 to 11 cycles. TCRdb passed the 5' RACE reads through MiXCR, listing each CDR3 protein once. In the table there are approximately 960,000 distinct CDR3 sequences, about 27% of which are singletons. The same sample was also studied in work on T cells of mothers and their children.

Sequencing was carried out using blood. The receptors were gathered from a middle-aged woman in good health.

This clonotype showed up many times. The chain joins TRBV5-6 to TRBJ1-5, with TRBD1 as a possible D gene (6 bases). The germline V and J ends were trimmed by 4 bases and 8 bases, with 13 bases remaining between them. The length of the CDR3 is 13 residues. Per germline, CDR1 SGHDT and CDR2 YYEEEE. For the CDR3, the DNA is TGTGCCAGCAGCGCGGACAGAAGGGAGCCCCAGCATTTT. Residues: CASSADRREPQHF. Combining the CDR3 with reference TRBV5-6 and TRBJ1-5 gives the whole variable domain DAGVTQSPTHLIKTRGQQVTLRCSPKSGHDTVSWYQQALGQGPQFIFQYYEEEERQRGNFPDRFSGHQFPNYSSELNVNALLLGDSALYLCASSADRREPQHFGDGTRLSIL.

CDR3 loop: CSASGGGIQETQYF. In DNA form, the CDR3 reads TGCAGTGCTAGCGGGGGGGGCATCCAAGAGACCCAGTACTTC. The V call is TRBV20-1, the J call TRBJ2-5, with 8 positions matching TRBD2. This CDR3 spans 14 amino acids. From germline, CDR1 is DFQATT and CDR2 SNEGSKA (reference sequence). V lost 3 bases, J lost 1 base, and 4 bases stayed unmatched.

V is TRBV30 and J is TRBJ1-5; D not resolved. The germline V gene encodes CDR1 GTSNPN and CDR2 SVGIG (reference sequence). This CDR3 contains 13 residues. Deletions cut 0 bases from V and 1 base from J, with 4 bases between. The CDR3 reads CAWSVQSNQPQHF. The DNA of the CDR3 is TGTGCCTGGAGTGTACAAAGCAATCAGCCCCAGCATTTT. Together with reference TRBV30 and TRBJ1-5, the CDR3 gives the full variable domain: SQTIHQWPATLVQPVGSPLSLECTVEGTSNPNLYWYRQAAGRGLQLLFYSVGIGQISSEVPQNLSASRPQDRQFILSSKKLLLSDSGFYLCAWSVQSNQPQHFGDGTRLSIL.

The chain is built from TRBV12-3 or TRBV12-4 and TRBJ1-5; D gene ambiguous. Trimming cost V 6 bases and J 5 bases, with 14 bases left between them. The CDR3 sequence is 14 residues long. The DNA of the CDR3 is TGTGCCAGCAGGTGGGGAGAAGGATATCAGCCCCAGCATTTT. Residues: CASRWGEGYQPQHF.

This clonotype came up many times. The chain joins TRBV5-4 to TRBJ2-7; D might be TRBD1 (6 bases). Germline V lookup: CDR1 SGHNT, CDR2 YYREEE (reference sequence). V was cut by 2 bases and J by 4 bases, with 13 bases left in between. This CDR3 comprises 14 residues. The DNA for the CDR3 is TGTGCCAGCAGCTTTCAACAGGGTGATTACGAGCAGTACTTC. It translates to CASSFQQGDYEQYF.

This clonotype showed up just a few times. The chain carries TRBV20-1 and TRBJ1-5, with D hard to call. Per germline, CDR1 DFQATT and CDR2 SNEGSKA (reference sequence). The CDR3 consists of 14 residues. With 6 bases removed from V and 0 bases from J, the gap between germline ends came to 12 bases. CDR3 sequence: CSAERSDSNQPQHF. CDR3 bases: TGCAGTGCCGAACGGAGCGATAGCAATCAGCCCCAGCATTTT.

This clonotype was counted ten times or more. This rearrangement joins TRBV2 to TRBJ2-7; D not resolved. CDR3 size: 15 residues. V was pared by 7 bases and J by 5 bases, with 21 bases between. The V gene's germline CDR1 is SNHLY and CDR2 FYNNEI. CDR3 loop: CASKTSPFRNHEQYF. The DNA for the CDR3 is TGTGCCAGCAAAACGTCGCCCTTTAGAAACCACGAGCAGTACTTC.

This clonotype was observed a few times. The rearrangement joins TRBV19 to TRBJ2-7, with a tentative D call TRBD1 (6 bases). The V end was cut by 7 bases, the J end by 0 bases, with 13 bases between. The CDR3 loop spans 14 amino acids. CDR1 LNHDA and CDR2 SQIVND come from the germline V gene (reference sequence). For the CDR3, the DNA is TGTGCCAGTAACCCGACAGGTCGCTCCTACGAGCAGTACTTC. Amino acid sequence: CASNPTGRSYEQYF.

This chain links TRBV2 with TRBJ2-7; 7 bases are shared with TRBD1. CDR3 length: 15 amino acids. CDR1 and CDR2 (germline): SNHLY, FYNNEI. Trimming removed 8 bases from V and 0 bases from J; junction bases left unmatched: 10. The DNA of the CDR3 is TGTGCCAGCCAAATGGAGACAGGGAGCTCCTACGAGCAGTACTTC. Protein: CASQMETGSSYEQYF.

This clonotype was recorded many times. The chain employs TRBV24-1 and TRBJ2-3, with D possibly matching TRBD1 (5 bases). This CDR3 is built from 14 residues. CDR1 is KGHDR, CDR2 SFDVKD, per germline. Trimming left V 4 bases short and J 3 bases short, with 10 bases between. CDR3 loop: CATSEPGFTDTQYF. CDR3 sequence (DNA): TGTGCCACCAGTGAACCAGGGTTTACAGATACGCAGTATTTT.

Notes on this clonotype: Relative to the germline gene, one junction end is altered; a read error may explain this. The chain uses TRBV28 and TRBJ2-6; 10 bases line up with TRBD2. The CDR3 loop spans 21 amino acids. The V gene's germline CDR1 is MDHEN and CDR2 SYDVKM. The CDR3 DNA reads as TGTGCCAGCAGTTTCGAATCCCCACTACTAGCGGGGCGGTCTGGGGCCAACGTCCGGACTTTC. Protein: CASSFESPLLAGRSGANVRTF. The complete variable domain, with remaining parts taken from reference TRBV28 and TRBJ2-6, reads DVKVTQSSRYLVKRTGEKVFLECVQDMDHENMFWYRQDPGLGLRLIYFSYDVKMKEKGDIPEGYSVSREKKERFSLILESASTNQTSMYLCASSFESPLLAGRSGANVRTFGAGSRLTVL.

This clonotype was seen only a few times. V and J are TRBV28 and TRBJ2-3, with unresolved D. CDR3 length: 12 residues. Trimming cost V 1 base and J 5 bases, with 4 bases left between them. CDR1 is MDHEN, CDR2 SYDVKM, per germline. CDR3 protein: CASSLYIDTQYF. CDR3 DNA sequence: TGTGCCAGCAGTTTATATATAGATACGCAGTATTTT.

This clonotype was counted many times. The gene calls are TRBV11-1 and TRBJ2-6; D remains ambiguous. The V and J ends lost 3 bases and 4 bases respectively, with 4 bases between them. In germline, CDR1 is SGHAT, CDR2 FQDESV (reference sequence). This CDR3 comprises 13 residues. The CDR3 nucleotides read TGTGCCAGCAGCTTTTACGGGGCCAACGTCCTGACTTTC. It yields the protein CASSFYGANVLTF.

The chain carries TRBV2 and TRBJ2-1; TRBD2 is a possible D gene (5 bases). V lost 6 bases to trimming and J lost 1 base, with 13 bases between them. Germline V CDR1 and CDR2: SNHLY, FYNNEI. There are 15 residues in the CDR3. The CDR3, as DNA: TGTGCCAGCAGGTGGACTGGCGCTTCCTACAATGAGCAGTTCTTC. Protein sequence: CASRWTGASYNEQFF.

This rearrangement joins TRBV9 to TRBJ1-1; tentatively, D is TRBD1 (6 bases). Germline V gene sequence: CDR1 SGDLS, CDR2 YYNGEE. This CDR3 contains 15 residues. V lost 4 bases, J lost 1 base, and 14 bases lay in between. Here the CDR3 reads CASSLIGGRNTEAFF. The CDR3 coding sequence is TGTGCCAGCAGCCTAATAGGGGGACGGAACACTGAAGCTTTCTTT. Supplemented by reference TRBV9 and TRBJ1-1, the full variable domain reads DSGVTQTPKHLITATGQRVTLRCSPRSGDLSVYWYQQSLDQGLQFLIQYYNGEERAKGNILERFSAQQFPDLHSELNLSSLELGDSALYFCASSLIGGRNTEAFFGQGTRLTVV.

A note on this clonotype: This may be a read error: a much more frequent sequence differs by one nucleotide. The chain has TRBV29-1 and TRBJ2-1; 9 bases are a match to TRBD1. From germline, CDR1 is SQVTM and CDR2 ANQGSEA. The CDR3 is 15 residues long. The CDR3 DNA reads as TGCATCGTTGAAGATCCGGGACAGGGTAACAATGAGCAGTTCTTC. Amino acids: CIVEDPGQGNNEQFF.

This sequence joins TRBV20-1 and TRBJ2-3, with D possibly TRBD1 on 5 matching bases. The CDR3 sequence is 14 residues long. Trimming shortened V by 0 bases and J by 2 bases, and 9 bases separated the two germline ends. Germline lookup yields CDR1 DFQATT and CDR2 SNEGSKA (reference sequence). CDR3 DNA sequence: TGCAGTGCTAGAGATCAGGGATACACAGATACGCAGTATTTT. Amino acids: CSARDQGYTDTQYF.

Many counts were recorded for this clonotype. The rearrangement joins TRBV2 to TRBJ2-7; D is unclear. The germline V gene encodes CDR1 SNHLY and CDR2 FYNNEI. This CDR3 has 13 amino acids. Trimming removed 7 bases at V and 6 bases at J, with 16 bases between. CDR3 DNA sequence: TGTGCCAGCACTGAGTACCCGGCAGGCGAGCAGTACTTC. Its protein is CASTEYPAGEQYF.

Concerning this clonotype itself: A much bigger clone sits one base away, suggesting this may be a read error. J is TRBJ2-3 and V is TRBV29-1, with D hard to call. The CDR3 runs 14 residues. V dropped 1 base and J dropped 0 bases, with 8 bases sitting between them. Germline values: CDR1 SQVTM, CDR2 ANQGSEA. The CDR3 DNA is TGCAGCGTTGAAGGCGCTACTAGCACAGATACGCAGTATTTT. Residues: CSVEGATSTDTQYF.

To note about this clonotype: Given a much more abundant clone one base away, this may be a read error. V usage is TRBV6-2 or TRBV6-3 and J usage is TRBJ1-5; D is uncertain. Per the germline V gene, CDR1 is MNHEY and CDR2 is SVGEGT. CDR3 length: 15 residues. The CDR3 is CAGSYSTDSNQPQHF. In DNA form, the CDR3 reads TGTGCCGGCAGTTACTCGACGGATAGCAATCAGCCCCAGCATTTT.

This chain connects TRBV5-1 to TRBJ1-2; weak D call: TRBD1 (6 bases). Per the germline V gene, CDR1 is SGHRS and CDR2 is YFSETQ. V lost 4 bases and J lost 5, with 21 bases in between. The CDR3 has 16 residues. The CDR3, as DNA: TGCGCCAGCAGCAAAATTACAGGGTCGGAACTGTATGGCTACACCTTC. Residues: CASSKITGSELYGYTF.

This clonotype occurred a few times. This chain joins TRBV20-1 and TRBJ1-4; no reliable D call. The CDR3 runs 19 residues. Trimming left V 3 bases short and J 0 bases short, with 23 bases between. Germline V gene data show CDR1 as DFQATT and CDR2 as SNEGSKA (reference sequence). CDR3 coding DNA: TGCAGTGCTAGTTTTGTAGTCGAGGGTTATGTTACAACTAATGAAAAACTGTTTTTT. Protein sequence: CSASFVVEGYVTTNEKLFF.

This rearrangement joins TRBV28 to TRBJ2-2, with D possibly called TRBD1 or TRBD2 (5 bases each). Germline loops: CDR1 MDHEN, CDR2 SYDVKM. V lost 6 bases and J lost 5, with 13 bases in between. The CDR3 extends over 14 amino acids. CDR3: CASRPGPLTGELFF. In DNA, the CDR3 is TGTGCCAGCAGGCCGGGACCCCTAACCGGGGAGCTGTTTTTT.

This clonotype was picked up a small number of times. J is TRBJ2-2 and V is TRBV24-1; D unresolved. In germline, CDR1 is KGHDR, CDR2 SFDVKD. This CDR3 region has 16 residues. Trimming took 0 bases from V and 0 from J, leaving 7 bases between them. CDR3 sequence reads: CATSDLGAANTGELFF. The CDR3 region has the DNA TGTGCCACCAGTGATTTGGGCGCAGCGAACACCGGGGAGCTGTTTTTT.

This clonotype was seen ten or more times. The rearrangement uses TRBV21-1 and TRBJ2-7; TRBD1, the table's D call, was not compared with the DNA. TRBV21-1 is marked as a pseudogene. The CDR3 is 14 residues long. Here the CDR3 DNA reads TGTGCCAGCAGCCGAGGGGTATCCACCTACGAGCAGTACTTC. Translating it yields CASSRGVSTYEQYF.

The chain couples TRBV7-3 to TRBJ2-2; TRBD2 matches 12 bases. The CDR3 consists of 18 residues. With V trimmed by 1 base and J by 0 bases, 3 bases remained unmatched. CDR1 and CDR2 from the germline V gene are SGHTA and FQGTGA. The CDR3 here is CASSLRTSGVANTGELFF. CDR3 DNA sequence: TGTGCCAGCAGCTTAAGGACTAGCGGGGTCGCGAACACCGGGGAGCTGTTTTTT.

Comments on this clonotype: A read error may be the cause here, since a much bigger clone is one base away. The chain carries TRBV12-3 or TRBV12-4 and TRBJ1-2, with 9 bases aligning to TRBD1. The CDR3 covers 14 residues. V shed 3 bases, J shed 7 bases, and the junction held 6 bases outside the gene matches. In DNA, the CDR3 is TGTGCCAGCAGTTTGGGACAGGGTGTAAGTGGCTACACCTTC. Translated: CASSLGQGVSGYTF.

Many counts were recorded for this clonotype. The rearrangement joins TRBV18 to TRBJ1-5, with 7 bases lining up with TRBD1. V was clipped by 3 bases and J by 4 bases; unmatched bases: 6. Germline V gene lookup returns CDR1 KGHSH and CDR2 LQKENI. The CDR3 has 15 residues. This CDR3 is CASSPLQGTNQPQHF. The CDR3 DNA reads TGTGCCAGCTCACCGTTACAGGGGACGAATCAGCCCCAGCATTTT.

The V call is TRBV7-9, the J call TRBJ1-2; TRBD1 is a possible D gene (6 bases). V lost 5 bases and J 4 bases, leaving 14 bases between the germline ends. The CDR3 loop spans 14 amino acids. Germline CDR1 and CDR2: SEHNR and FQNEAQ (reference sequence). The CDR3 loop reads CASSGRTVIYGYTF. For the CDR3, the DNA is TGTGCCAGCAGCGGACGGACAGTGATCTATGGCTACACCTTC.